The rows below give T cell receptor beta chains drawn from one sample of a study of regulatory T cells in long-lasting Graves disease. TCRdb processed the multiplex PCR reads anew with MiXCR; each CDR3 protein has one entry. Seen here are roughly 500,000 distinct CDR3 sequences, around 15% observed once, and the top ten hold approximately 15%. These sequences were also reported in another study, on T cells in Graves' hyperthyroidism and ophthalmopathy.

The specimen was peripheral blood mononuclear cells (PBMCs), collected at new diagnosis, from a patient treated with antithyroid drugs. The receptors stem from a woman between 50 and 59 years old with Graves disease. The CDR3 runs from the conserved cysteine through the conserved F or W. The order of the fields is D gene, V gene, clone size, J gene, CDR3 protein, CDR3 DNA. A D gene is named only where the DNA matches it firmly. Only some rows state a clone size, as once, few, many or a class for expanded clones.

d_call: TRBD1
v_call: TRBV10-2
clone_size: .
j_call: TRBJ1-5
cdr3_aa: CASSESILSGGIKGNQPQHF
cdr3_nt: TGCGCCAGCAGTGAGTCGATTTTATCAGGGGGGATTAAGGGCAATCAGCCCCAGCATTTT

d_call: .
v_call: TRBV11-2
clone_size: many
j_call: TRBJ1-3
cdr3_aa: CASKLASGNTIYF
cdr3_nt: TGTGCCAGCAAGTTGGCCTCTGGAAACACCATATATTTT

d_call: TRBD1
v_call: TRBV10-3
clone_size: few
j_call: TRBJ1-2
cdr3_aa: CAISGQGADGYTF
cdr3_nt: TGTGCCATCTCCGGACAGGGCGCGGATGGCTACACCTTC

d_call: TRBD1
v_call: TRBV28
clone_size: many
j_call: TRBJ2-1
cdr3_aa: CASSHSGQGAGEQFF
cdr3_nt: TGTGCCAGCAGTCACTCGGGACAGGGGGCAGGTGAGCAGTTCTTC

d_call: TRBD2
v_call: TRBV7-9
clone_size: .
j_call: TRBJ2-1
cdr3_aa: CASSSTGELAGGPGEQFF
cdr3_nt: TGTGCCAGCAGCTCGACGGGAGAACTAGCGGGAGGGCCTGGTGAGCAGTTCTTC

d_call: .
v_call: TRBV2
clone_size: many
j_call: TRBJ1-2
cdr3_aa: CASSGGPGGKPTNYGYTF
cdr3_nt: TGTGCCAGCAGTGGTGGCCCGGGGGGGAAACCTACTAACTATGGCTACACCTTC

d_call: TRBD1
v_call: TRBV24-1
clone_size: many
j_call: TRBJ2-7
cdr3_aa: CATKGTGGTYEQYF
cdr3_nt: TGTGCCACCAAAGGGACAGGGGGCACCTACGAGCAGTACTTC

d_call: .
v_call: TRBV19
clone_size: many
j_call: TRBJ2-1
cdr3_aa: CASLGGTYNEQFF
cdr3_nt: TGTGCCAGTCTTGGCGGGACCTACAATGAGCAGTTCTTC

d_call: TRBD1
v_call: TRBV2
clone_size: many
j_call: TRBJ1-1
cdr3_aa: CASSPTGDGAFF
cdr3_nt: TGTGCCAGCAGCCCGACAGGGGATGGGGCTTTCTTT

d_call: TRBD1
v_call: TRBV10-2
clone_size: .
j_call: TRBJ1-1
cdr3_aa: CASSETTGGTEAFF
cdr3_nt: TGCGCCAGCAGTGAGACTACAGGGGGCACTGAAGCTTTCTTT

d_call: TRBD1
v_call: TRBV28
clone_size: many
j_call: TRBJ1-2
cdr3_aa: CASSFRGQGLGYTF
cdr3_nt: TGTGCCAGCAGCTTTCGGGGACAGGGGCTTGGCTACACCTTC

d_call: .
v_call: TRBV2
clone_size: many
j_call: TRBJ1-2
cdr3_aa: CASSVRGSNYGYTF
cdr3_nt: TGTGCCAGCAGTGTTAGGGGATCCAACTATGGCTACACCTTC

d_call: .
v_call: TRBV5-6
clone_size: many
j_call: TRBJ1-6
cdr3_aa: CASSLTGRGNSPLHF
cdr3_nt: TGTGCCAGCAGCTTGACGGGACGGGGGAATTCACCCCTCCACTTT

d_call: .
v_call: TRBV12-3/TRBV12-4
clone_size: .
j_call: TRBJ2-1
cdr3_aa: CASSSGQQFF
cdr3_nt: TGTGCCAGCAGCTCCGGTCAGCAGTTCTTC

d_call: .
v_call: TRBV7-9
clone_size: .
j_call: TRBJ2-1
cdr3_aa: CASSLAGWGEQFF
cdr3_nt: TGTGCCAGCAGCTTAGCAGGGTGGGGTGAGCAGTTCTTC

d_call: .
v_call: TRBV5-4
clone_size: .
j_call: TRBJ1-6
cdr3_aa: CASSLDTGILSPLHF
cdr3_nt: TGTGCCAGCAGCTTGGATACGGGGATACTTTCACCCCTCCACTTT

d_call: .
v_call: TRBV5-1
clone_size: many
j_call: TRBJ2-7
cdr3_aa: CASSPRAERPYEQYF
cdr3_nt: TGCGCCAGCAGCCCCCGTGCCGAGCGTCCCTACGAGCAGTACTTC

d_call: TRBD1
v_call: TRBV7-7
clone_size: few
j_call: TRBJ1-5
cdr3_aa: CASQTGGLQPQHF
cdr3_nt: TGTGCCAGCCAGACAGGGGGCCTTCAGCCCCAGCATTTT

d_call: TRBD1
v_call: TRBV19
clone_size: .
j_call: TRBJ1-5
cdr3_aa: CASKLGTGLGQPQHF
cdr3_nt: TGTGCCAGTAAGCTCGGGACAGGGCTGGGTCAGCCCCAGCATTTT

d_call: .
v_call: TRBV10-1
clone_size: many
j_call: TRBJ2-2
cdr3_aa: CASSETGIESGELFF
cdr3_nt: TGCGCCAGCAGTGAGACAGGGATCGAGAGCGGGGAGCTGTTTTTT

d_call: .
v_call: TRBV29-1
clone_size: many
j_call: TRBJ2-7
cdr3_aa: CSVEVEGLTYEQYF
cdr3_nt: TGCAGCGTTGAAGTGGAGGGGTTAACCTACGAGCAGTACTTC

d_call: .
v_call: TRBV6-5
clone_size: .
j_call: TRBJ1-2
cdr3_aa: CASSYSSGYTF
cdr3_nt: TGTGCCAGCAGTTACTCTAGTGGCTACACCTTC

d_call: TRBD1
v_call: TRBV7-9
clone_size: few
j_call: TRBJ1-4
cdr3_aa: CASSAPGGGEKLFF
cdr3_nt: TGTGCCAGCAGCGCACCCGGAGGGGGCGAAAAACTGTTTTTT

d_call: .
v_call: TRBV18
clone_size: few
j_call: TRBJ2-1
cdr3_aa: CASSLRDADEQFF
cdr3_nt: TGTGCCAGCTCACTCCGGGACGCTGATGAGCAGTTCTTC

d_call: .
v_call: TRBV4-2
clone_size: few
j_call: TRBJ2-2
cdr3_aa: CASSQEGQTTANTGELFF
cdr3_nt: TGTGCCAGCAGCCAAGAAGGTCAGACAACCGCGAACACCGGGGAGCTGTTTTTT

d_call: TRBD2
v_call: TRBV7-2
clone_size: .
j_call: TRBJ2-1
cdr3_aa: CASSPSGNVGVEQFF
cdr3_nt: TGTGCCAGCAGCCCGAGCGGGAACGTTGGTGTGGAGCAGTTCTTC

d_call: TRBD2
v_call: TRBV5-1
clone_size: many
j_call: TRBJ2-7
cdr3_aa: CASSNSGSPYEQYF
cdr3_nt: TGCGCCAGCAGCAACAGCGGGAGCCCATACGAGCAGTACTTC

d_call: TRBD1
v_call: TRBV9
clone_size: .
j_call: TRBJ2-7
cdr3_aa: CASSAPGDRVGEQYF
cdr3_nt: TGTGCCAGCAGCGCCCCGGGGGACAGGGTAGGAGAGCAGTACTTC

d_call: TRBD2
v_call: TRBV5-4
clone_size: once
j_call: TRBJ2-7
cdr3_aa: CASSPSGRTYVQYF
cdr3_nt: TGTGCCAGCAGCCCTAGCGGGAGAACCTACGTGCAGTACTTC

d_call: .
v_call: TRBV28
clone_size: many
j_call: TRBJ2-1
cdr3_aa: CASSLGPRLAKSSYNEQFF
cdr3_nt: TGTGCCAGCAGTCTGGGACCCAGGTTAGCGAAAAGCTCCTACAATGAGCAGTTCTTC

d_call: .
v_call: TRBV5-8
clone_size: few
j_call: TRBJ1-6
cdr3_aa: CASSLTEGVSPLHF
cdr3_nt: TGTGCCAGCAGCTTGACCGAGGGAGTATCACCCCTCCACTTT

d_call: TRBD1
v_call: TRBV4-1
clone_size: .
j_call: TRBJ1-4
cdr3_aa: CASSQDPPTGPNEKLFF
cdr3_nt: TGCGCCAGCAGCCAAGATCCCCCGACAGGGCCTAATGAAAAACTGTTTTTT